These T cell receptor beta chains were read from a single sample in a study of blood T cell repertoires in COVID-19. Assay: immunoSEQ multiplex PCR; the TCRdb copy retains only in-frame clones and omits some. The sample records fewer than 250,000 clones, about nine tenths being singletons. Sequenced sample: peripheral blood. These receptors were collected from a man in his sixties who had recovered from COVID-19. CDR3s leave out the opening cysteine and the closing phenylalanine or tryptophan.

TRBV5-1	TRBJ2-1	ASSSSGGSYNEQF
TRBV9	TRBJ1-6	ASSVGDRVGNSPLH
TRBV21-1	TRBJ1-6	ASTQVPLRGNSPLH
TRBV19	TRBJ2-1	ASSTGFGNEQF
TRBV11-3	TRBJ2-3	ASSLDRGRAKGDTQY
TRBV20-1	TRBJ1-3	SAGTEDTIY
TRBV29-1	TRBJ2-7	SVDGGNEQY
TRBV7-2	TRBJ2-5	ASSLEASGGSWKTQY
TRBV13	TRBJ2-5	ASSAASTGTQETQY
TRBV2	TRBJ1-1	ASRVYGQGTEAF
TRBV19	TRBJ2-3	ATDEGQLGTQY
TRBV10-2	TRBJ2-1	ASINRDGSYNEQF
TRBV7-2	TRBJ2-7	ASSLGHSSYEQY
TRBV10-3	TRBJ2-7	AISFGGSSYEQY
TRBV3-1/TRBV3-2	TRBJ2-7	ASSQVVGGKYEQY
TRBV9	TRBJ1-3	ASSAITGVSGNTIY
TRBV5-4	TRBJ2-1	ASSLILNMANEQF
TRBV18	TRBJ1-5	ASSMEEFRTQH